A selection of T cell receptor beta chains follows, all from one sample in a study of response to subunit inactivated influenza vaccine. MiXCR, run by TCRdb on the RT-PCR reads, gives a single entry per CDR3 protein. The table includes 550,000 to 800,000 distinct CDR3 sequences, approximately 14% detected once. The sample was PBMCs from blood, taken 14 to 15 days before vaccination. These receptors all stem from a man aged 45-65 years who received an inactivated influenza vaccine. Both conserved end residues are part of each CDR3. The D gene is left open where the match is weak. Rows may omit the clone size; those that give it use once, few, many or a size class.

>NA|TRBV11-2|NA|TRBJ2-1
CASSFIKDGSEQFF
TGTGCCAGCAGCTTTATAAAGGATGGGAGTGAGCAGTTCTTC
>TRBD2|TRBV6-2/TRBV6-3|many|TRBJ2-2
CASGLAPGELFF
TGTGCCAGCGGACTAGCGCCCGGGGAGCTGTTTTTT
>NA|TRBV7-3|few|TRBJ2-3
CASSPGFGDTQYF
TGTGCCAGCAGCCCAGGGTTCGGAGATACGCAGTATTTT
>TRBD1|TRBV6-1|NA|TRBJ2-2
CATMGQPNTGELFF
TGTGCCACCATGGGACAGCCGAACACCGGGGAGCTGTTTTTT
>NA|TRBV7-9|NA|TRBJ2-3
CASSLVRGQGPTQYF
TGTGCCAGCAGCTTAGTGCGGGGCCAAGGCCCGACGCAGTATTTT
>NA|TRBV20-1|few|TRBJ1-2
CSARDPTGYGYTF
TGCAGTGCTAGAGATCCCACAGGCTATGGCTACACCTTC
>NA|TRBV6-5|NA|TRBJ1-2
CASSYDYPDGARRDYGYTF
TGTGCCAGCAGTTACGACTACCCGGACGGGGCGCGACGGGACTATGGCTACACCTTC
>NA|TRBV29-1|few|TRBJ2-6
CSVAPGQGRSGANVLTF
TGCAGCGTCGCCCCGGGACAAGGACGCTCTGGGGCCAACGTCCTGACTTTC
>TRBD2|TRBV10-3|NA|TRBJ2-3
CAIRGGTSSTGTGDTQYF
TGTGCCATCAGGGGAGGGACTAGTAGCACGGGTACGGGAGATACGCAGTATTTT
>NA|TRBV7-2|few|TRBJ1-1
CASSPSRTMNTEAFF
TGTGCCAGCAGCCCATCCCGGACAATGAACACTGAAGCTTTCTTT
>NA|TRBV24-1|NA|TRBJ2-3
CATSDLRGSGNTQYF
TGTGCCACCAGTGATTTAAGGGGGAGTGGGAATACGCAGTATTTT
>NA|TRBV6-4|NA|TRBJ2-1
CASSPGTKNNEQFF
TGTGCCAGCAGTCCCGGGACCAAAAACAATGAGCAGTTCTTC
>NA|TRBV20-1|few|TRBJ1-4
CSARDQDRSFGKLFF
TGCAGTGCTAGAGATCAGGACAGATCTTTTGGAAAACTGTTTTTT
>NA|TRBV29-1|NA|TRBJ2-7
CSVATLGQRSYEQYF
TGCAGCGTTGCCACCCTGGGGCAAAGGTCCTACGAGCAGTACTTC
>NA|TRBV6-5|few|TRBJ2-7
CASSTPPHEQYF
TGTGCCAGCAGTACCCCACCCCACGAGCAGTACTTC
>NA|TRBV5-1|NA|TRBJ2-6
CASSTGPPSGANVLTF
TGCGCCAGCAGCACGGGGCCTCCCTCTGGGGCCAACGTCCTGACTTTC
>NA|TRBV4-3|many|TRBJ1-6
CASSQTVGGDPLHF
TGCGCCAGCAGCCAAACGGTTGGAGGGGATCCCCTCCACTTT
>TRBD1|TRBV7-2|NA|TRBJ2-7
CASSSNRGSSKQYF
TGTGCCAGCAGCTCCAACAGGGGTTCCAGCAAGCAGTACTTC
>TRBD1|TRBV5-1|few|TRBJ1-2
CASSEGGRGQANYGYTF
TGCGCCAGCAGCGAAGGCGGCAGGGGGCAAGCTAACTATGGCTACACCTTC
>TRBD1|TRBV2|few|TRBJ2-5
CASRDWTGGQETQYF
TGTGCCAGCAGAGATTGGACAGGGGGTCAAGAGACCCAGTACTTC
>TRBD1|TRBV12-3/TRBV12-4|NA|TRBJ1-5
CASSVGQGAFQPQHF
TGTGCCAGCAGTGTGGGACAGGGGGCTTTTCAGCCCCAGCATTTT
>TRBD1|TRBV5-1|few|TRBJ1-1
CASSLDRGRPKVSTEAFF
TGCGCCAGCAGCCTGGACAGGGGGCGCCCCAAGGTTTCCACTGAAGCTTTCTTT
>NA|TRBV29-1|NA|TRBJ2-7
CSVGAGSAYEQYF
TGCAGCGTTGGAGCAGGGAGCGCGTACGAGCAGTACTTC
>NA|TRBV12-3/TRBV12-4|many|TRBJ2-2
CASSPGGTVGTGELFF
TGTGCCAGCAGCCCCGGGGGGACAGTTGGCACCGGGGAGCTGTTTTTT
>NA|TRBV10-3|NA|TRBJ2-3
CAIRGVSFPTDTQYF
TGTGCCATCAGGGGGGTCAGCTTCCCGACAGATACGCAGTATTTT
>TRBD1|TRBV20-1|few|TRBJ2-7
CSVDRGQDEQYF
TGCAGTGTGGACAGGGGGCAGGACGAGCAGTACTTC
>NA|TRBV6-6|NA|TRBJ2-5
CASSYSTQAIETQYF
TGTGCCAGCAGTTACTCGACACAGGCAATAGAGACCCAGTACTTC
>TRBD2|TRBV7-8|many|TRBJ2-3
CASSLVTGGTDTQYF
TGTGCCAGCAGCTTAGTCACGGGGGGAACAGATACGCAGTATTTT
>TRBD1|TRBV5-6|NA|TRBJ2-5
CASSGDRGRETQYF
TGTGCCAGCAGCGGGGACAGGGGGCGGGAGACCCAGTACTTC
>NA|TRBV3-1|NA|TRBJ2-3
CASSQISDTQYF
TGTGCCAGCAGCCAGATCTCAGATACGCAGTATTTT
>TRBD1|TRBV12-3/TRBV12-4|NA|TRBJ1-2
CASSLGGVAGGKDGYTF
TGTGCCAGCAGTTTAGGGGGTGTGGCAGGGGGCAAGGATGGCTACACCTTC
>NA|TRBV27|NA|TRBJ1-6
CASSLEGFYNSPLHF
TGTGCCAGCAGTTTGGAGGGATTCTATAATTCACCCCTCCACTTT
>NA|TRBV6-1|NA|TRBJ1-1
CASRFIRDVDPLLF
TGTGCCAGCAGGTTTATCCGGGACGTAGATCCGCTGCTCTTT
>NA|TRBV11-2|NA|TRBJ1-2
CASSLGSRRQDYGYTF
TGTGCCAGCAGCTTAGGATCGAGGAGACAGGACTATGGCTACACCTTC
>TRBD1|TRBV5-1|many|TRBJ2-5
CASSLVGQGGETQYF
TGCGCCAGCAGCTTGGTTGGACAGGGAGGAGAGACCCAGTACTTC
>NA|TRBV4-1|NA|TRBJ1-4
CASSIWEANEKLFF
TGCGCCAGCTCGATCTGGGAGGCTAATGAAAAACTGTTTTTT
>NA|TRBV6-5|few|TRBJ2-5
CASSYSGTGGGETQYF
TGTGCCAGCAGTTACTCGGGGACTGGCGGGGGCGAGACCCAGTACTTC
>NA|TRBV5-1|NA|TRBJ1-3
CASSTDNPGNTIYF
TGCGCCAGCAGCACGGACAACCCTGGAAACACCATATATTTT
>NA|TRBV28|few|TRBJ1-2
CASSIPGLGLSGYTF
TGTGCCAGCAGTATTCCGGGGTTGGGGCTCTCGGGCTACACCTTC
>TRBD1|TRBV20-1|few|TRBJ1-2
CSGFPQGARGYTF
TGCAGTGGGTTCCCACAGGGGGCAAGGGGCTACACCTTC
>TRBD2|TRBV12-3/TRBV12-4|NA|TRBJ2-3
CASSLFSGADTQYF
TGTGCCAGCAGTTTATTTAGCGGGGCAGATACGCAGTATTTT
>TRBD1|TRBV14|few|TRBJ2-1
CASSQLQGALPNEQFF
TGTGCCAGCAGCCAATTACAGGGGGCGCTTCCCAATGAGCAGTTCTTC
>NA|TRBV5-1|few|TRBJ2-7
CASSLVAAWQGGEQYF
TGCGCCAGCAGCTTGGTTGCCGCATGGCAGGGCGGCGAGCAGTACTTC
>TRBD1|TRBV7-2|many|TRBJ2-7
CASSSRGPYEQYF
TGTGCCAGCAGTTCCAGGGGGCCCTACGAGCAGTACTTC
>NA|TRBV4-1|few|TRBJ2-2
CASSQDGPTNTGELFF
TGCGCCAGCAGCCAAGATGGCCCTACTAACACCGGGGAGCTGTTTTTT
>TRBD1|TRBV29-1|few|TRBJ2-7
CSGMGQGYEQYF
TGCAGCGGAATGGGACAGGGCTACGAGCAGTACTTC
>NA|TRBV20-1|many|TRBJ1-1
CSASHGRTEAFF
TGCAGTGCTAGTCACGGGCGCACTGAAGCTTTCTTT